The clone carrying this T cell receptor (beta chain) was seen more than once but under ten times. No antigen is known for it. This sample stems from a study of T-cell reconstitution after alpha-beta-depleted transplantation in children. CDR1 is MNHEY and CDR2 is SVGAGI in the germline V gene. V gave up 0 bases and J gave up 7 bases; unmatched junction bases: 6. The CDR3 is made up of 16 amino acids. Researchers prepared the TCRbeta library using unique molecular identifiers, the study reports. TCRdb processed the PCR reads anew with MiXCR; each CDR3 protein has one entry. The sample consists of about a million distinct CDR3 sequences, about 26% of them appearing once. Points from the study as a whole: Reportedly, alpha-beta T cells present about two months post-transplant originated from several hundred expanded clones of graft origin. After one year, T-cell counts and TCRbeta diversity mostly came from new T cells. Surviving recipient T cells and thymic progenitors accounted for the high day-60 TCRbeta diversity observed in some patients.

The TCR originated in a boy less than two years old who had a stem cell transplant for SCID, so the T cells may come from the graft donor. The sample here was PBMCs, mostly from graft donor cells, taken 360 days after TCRalphabeta/CD19-depleted stem cell transplant. The chain joins TRBV6-5 to TRBJ2-1; 10 bases map to TRBD2. CDR3 in amino acids: CASSYSHSGGDNEQFF. CDR3 DNA sequence: TGTGCCAGCAGTTACTCACACAGCGGGGGGGATAATGAGCAGTTCTTC.